These T cell receptor beta chains were read from a single sample in a study of a mutant IDH1 vaccine in newly diagnosed glioma. Produced via immunoSEQ multiplex PCR; TCRdb's table is partial and in-frame only. Of about 64,000 clones listed, around 84% were seen once; the top ten hold more than 7.5%. Their antigens remain unidentified. This sample comprised PBMCs, obtained from a glioma patient whose treatment included an IDH1 peptide vaccine. The receptors were sampled from a woman between 50 and 59 years old with glioma. Each CDR3 is given with its conserved first and last residue. The order of the fields is CDR3 length, V gene, clone size, D gene, J gene, CDR3 protein, CDR3 DNA. A D gene is named only where the DNA matches it firmly. Size tells how often a clone was seen (once, few, many) or the class of an expanded clone, and some rows leave it out.

12	TRBV6-5	.	.	TRBJ2-3	CASSRIKDTQYF	TGTGCCAGCAGCCGCATTAAAGATACGCAGTATTTT
15	TRBV7-6	.	.	TRBJ1-1	CASSLSGGAGTEAFF	TGTGCCAGCAGCTTATCGGGGGGTGCCGGCACTGAAGCTTTCTTT
16	TRBV28	.	TRBD1	TRBJ1-3	CASSETGVEVRNTIYF	TGTGCCAGCAGCGAGACAGGGGTCGAAGTGAGAAACACCATATATTTT
15	TRBV2	.	TRBD2	TRBJ2-2	CASSEVAGKTGELFF	TGTGCCAGCAGTGAAGTAGCGGGGAAGACCGGGGAGCTGTTTTTT
13	TRBV5-1	.	.	TRBJ2-1	CASSLAQGNEQFF	TGCGCCAGCAGCTTGGCCCAGGGTAATGAGCAGTTCTTC
13	TRBV27	.	.	TRBJ1-4	CASSLRAREKLFF	TGTGCCAGCAGTTTACGGGCGAGGGAAAAACTGTTTTTT
17	TRBV19	once	TRBD1	TRBJ1-2	CASSTQTTGSFNYGYTF	TGTGCCAGTAGTACCCAGACGACAGGGTCATTTAACTATGGCTACACCTTC
11	TRBV20-1	.	.	TRBJ2-5	CSVPTQETQYF	TGCAGTGTTCCGACCCAAGAGACCCAGTACTTC
14	TRBV5-1	.	.	TRBJ1-1	CASSLSREYTEAFF	TGCGCCAGCAGCTTGAGTAGGGAATACACTGAAGCTTTCTTT
17	TRBV5-4	.	TRBD2	TRBJ2-3	CASSLGTSGGVTDTQYF	TGTGCCAGCAGCTTAGGGACTAGCGGGGGGGTCACAGATACGCAGTATTTT
14	TRBV6-5	.	.	TRBJ2-7	CASSFSRRSYEQYF	TGTGCCAGCAGTTTTTCGAGACGCTCCTACGAGCAGTACTTC
14	TRBV9	few	.	TRBJ1-1	CASSVGLGGTEAFF	TGTGCCAGCAGCGTAGGGTTAGGTGGCACTGAAGCTTTCTTT
13	TRBV9	.	.	TRBJ1-2	CASSGGKGYGYTF	TGTGCCAGCAGCGGGGGGAAGGGGTATGGCTACACCTTC
15	TRBV7-3	once	TRBD2	TRBJ2-1	CASSLSSGGAGEQFF	TGTGCCAGCAGCTTATCTAGCGGGGGGGCCGGTGAGCAGTTCTTC
16	TRBV4-1	.	.	TRBJ2-5	CASSQGGLAYQETQYF	TGCGCCAGCAGCCAAGGGGGCTTGGCGTACCAAGAGACCCAGTACTTC
15	TRBV5-6	.	.	TRBJ1-2	CASSLQGPSPYGYTF	TGTGCCAGCAGCCTACAGGGACCGTCGCCTTATGGCTACACCTTC
16	TRBV19	few	.	TRBJ1-2	CASTPKGYQGTYGYTF	TGTGCCAGTACCCCTAAAGGGTATCAGGGGACCTATGGCTACACCTTC
13	TRBV5-1	.	.	TRBJ1-4	CASSLTGNEKLFF	TGCGCCAGCAGCTTGACAGGGAATGAAAAACTGTTTTTT
15	TRBV11-2	.	.	TRBJ2-1	CASSFRDQVYNEQFF	TGTGCCAGCAGTTTCCGGGACCAAGTCTACAATGAGCAGTTCTTC
13	TRBV19	.	.	TRBJ2-7	CASSRSIDYEQYF	TGTGCCAGTAGTAGATCCATTGACTACGAGCAGTACTTC
14	TRBV5-4	.	TRBD1	TRBJ1-6	CASSDDRGWGTLHF	TGTGCCAGCAGCGACGACAGGGGCTGGGGAACCCTCCACTTT
14	TRBV18	.	.	TRBJ2-7	CASSLQGKSYEQYF	TGTGCCAGCTCACTACAGGGAAAGTCCTACGAGCAGTACTTC
15	TRBV7-9	.	TRBD1	TRBJ2-7	CASSSGGQGGYEQYF	TGTGCCAGCAGCTCGGGGGGACAGGGAGGATACGAGCAGTACTTC
13	TRBV5-6	once	.	TRBJ2-3	CASTARVRDTQYF	TGTGCCAGCACCGCCCGAGTCAGAGATACGCAGTATTTT
15	TRBV19	.	.	TRBJ2-2	CASSIQESNTGELFF	TGTGCCAGTAGTATACAGGAGTCGAACACCGGGGAGCTGTTTTTT
15	TRBV5-3	.	.	TRBJ1-2	CARSHHRVIWYGYTF	TGTGCCAGAAGCCACCACAGGGTTATATGGTATGGCTACACCTTC